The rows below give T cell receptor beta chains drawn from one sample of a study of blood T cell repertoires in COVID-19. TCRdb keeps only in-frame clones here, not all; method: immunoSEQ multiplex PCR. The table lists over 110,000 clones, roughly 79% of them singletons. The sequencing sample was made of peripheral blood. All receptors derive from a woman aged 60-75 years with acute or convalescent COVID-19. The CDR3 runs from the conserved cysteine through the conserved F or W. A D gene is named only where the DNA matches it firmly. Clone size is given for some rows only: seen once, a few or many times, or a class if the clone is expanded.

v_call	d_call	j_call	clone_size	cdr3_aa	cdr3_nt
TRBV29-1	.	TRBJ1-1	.	CSVVGRSTEAFF	TGCAGCGTTGTCGGGAGAAGCACTGAAGCTTTCTTT
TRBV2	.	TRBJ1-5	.	CASSKENTGNSNQPQHF	TGTGCCAGCTCAAAGGAGAACACCGGGAATAGCAATCAGCCCCAGCATTTT
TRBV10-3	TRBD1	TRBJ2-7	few	CAIRRQGDYQRYEQYF	TGTGCCATCAGGAGACAGGGGGATTACCAGAGATACGAGCAGTACTTC
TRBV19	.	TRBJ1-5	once	CASRTTGHSNQPQHF	TGTGCCAGTAGGACCACCGGACATAGCAATCAGCCCCAGCATTTT
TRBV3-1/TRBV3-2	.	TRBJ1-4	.	CASSHWGGAGEKLFF	TGTGCCAGCAGCCATTGGGGGGGAGCTGGTGAAAAACTGTTTTTT
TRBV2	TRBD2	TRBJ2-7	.	CAGSGRAYEQYF	TGTGCGGGTAGCGGGAGGGCTTACGAGCAGTACTTC
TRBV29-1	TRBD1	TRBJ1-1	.	CSVDKSLGQKNTEAFF	TGCAGCGTTGATAAGTCGCTGGGACAGAAGAACACTGAAGCTTTCTTT
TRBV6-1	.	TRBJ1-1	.	CASSEAGGRNTEAFF	TGTGCCAGCAGTGAAGCGGGGGGAAGGAACACTGAAGCTTTCTTT
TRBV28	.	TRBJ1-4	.	CASSLITGFGEKLFF	TGTGCCAGCAGTCTTATCACAGGGTTTGGCGAAAAACTGTTTTTT
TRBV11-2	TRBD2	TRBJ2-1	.	CASLRTSGYNEQFF	TGTGCCAGCTTACGGACTAGCGGCTACAATGAGCAGTTCTTC
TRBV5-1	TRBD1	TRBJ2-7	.	CASSPWTGNYEQYF	TGCGCCAGCAGCCCGTGGACAGGGAACTACGAGCAGTACTTC
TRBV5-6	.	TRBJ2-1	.	CASSNPGGRSNEQFF	TGTGCCAGCAGCAACCCCGGGGGGCGAAGTAATGAGCAGTTCTTC
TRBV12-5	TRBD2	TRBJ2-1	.	CASGLDLAGGGRNEQFF	TGTGCTAGTGGTTTGGACCTAGCGGGAGGGGGTAGAAATGAGCAGTTCTTC
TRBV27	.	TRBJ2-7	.	CASSFRESYEQYF	TGTGCCAGCAGTTTCCGGGAGTCCTACGAGCAGTACTTC
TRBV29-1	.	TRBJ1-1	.	CSVDRSGAFF	TGCAGCGTTGATCGCAGCGGAGCTTTCTTT
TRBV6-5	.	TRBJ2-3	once	CASSYGRGSTQYF	TGTGCCAGCAGTTACGGGAGAGGATCGACGCAGTATTTT
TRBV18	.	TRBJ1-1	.	CASSPTAGTEAFF	TGTGCCAGCTCGCCGACAGCGGGCACTGAAGCTTTCTTT
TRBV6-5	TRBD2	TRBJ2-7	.	CASSYLGGSGDEQYF	TGTGCCAGCAGTTACCTCGGCGGGAGCGGCGACGAGCAGTACTTC
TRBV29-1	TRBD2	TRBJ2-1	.	CTIINRGVRNNEQFF	TGCACCATTATAAACCGGGGGGTCAGGAACAATGAGCAGTTCTTC
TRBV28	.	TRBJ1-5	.	CASSFSSNQPQHF	TGTGCCAGCAGCTTCAGTAGCAATCAGCCCCAGCATTTT
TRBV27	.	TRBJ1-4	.	CASRSWATGEKLFF	TGTGCCAGCAGGTCATGGGCAACGGGGGAAAAACTGTTTTTT
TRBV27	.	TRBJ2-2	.	CASTRARGDTGELFF	TGTGCCAGCACTAGAGCGCGGGGTGACACCGGGGAGCTGTTTTTT